This is a list of T cell receptor beta chains from one sample in a study of CD8 T cells in ankylosing spondylitis. TCRdb re-called the 5' RACE reads through MiXCR, storing one row per CDR3 protein. Of about 540,000 distinct CDR3 sequences in the sample, about 13% were seen once. Input material: blood, either unsorted or a sorted T cell fraction (not recorded which). These receptors were taken from a male donor with ankylosing spondylitis. CDR3s leave out the opening cysteine and the closing phenylalanine or tryptophan. Expanded clones get a size class; other rows say once, few or many, or leave the size out.

TRBV20-1	TRBJ2-1	many	SARGNPSYNEQF
TRBV7-2	TRBJ1-1	few	ASSLGQGGFEAF
TRBV29-1	TRBJ2-7	few	SVVLQSYEQY
TRBV5-1	TRBJ2-5	.	ASSRTAGGRETQY
TRBV20-1	TRBJ1-1	many	SAPQGYSTEAF
TRBV5-1	TRBJ2-7	few	ASSSGTSGRGYEQY
TRBV3-1	TRBJ1-5	.	ASSQDRGQSNQPQH
TRBV6-1	TRBJ1-5	few	ASTQGGTNNQPQH
TRBV12-3/TRBV12-4	TRBJ2-7	few	ATRPGQGSDEQY
TRBV29-1	TRBJ2-1	few	SGQAGQGGNEQF
TRBV2	TRBJ1-5	many	ASRDRGPGAHQPQH
TRBV7-2	TRBJ1-2	few	ASSFNGGDGYT
TRBV7-6	TRBJ2-1	.	ASSPMGTGSYNEQF
TRBV4-1	TRBJ2-5	.	ASSQVGFHPGQETQY
TRBV20-1	TRBJ1-4	few	SARTGQPNEKLF
TRBV3-1	TRBJ1-2	.	ASSHPGEGNYGYT
TRBV20-1	TRBJ2-1	many	SVVRQGPYNEQF
TRBV29-1	TRBJ2-3	few	SVEDRIAGGTDTQY
TRBV2	TRBJ1-5	many	ASSRAGGNQPQH
TRBV5-1	TRBJ2-7	.	ASSFYRGNYEQY
TRBV24-1	TRBJ2-1	.	ATSDPGLAGGRGDEQF
TRBV10-3	TRBJ1-5	few	AISKDREGQPQH
TRBV27	TRBJ1-1	.	ASSIRPGPDTEAF
TRBV21-1	TRBJ1-2	few	ASSSWVPRRDGYT
TRBV7-2	TRBJ2-1	.	ASSPRGLSDEQF
TRBV20-1	TRBJ1-5	.	SARASNQPQH
TRBV12-3/TRBV12-4	TRBJ2-2	few	ASSPLTSITGELF
TRBV6-1	TRBJ1-2	few	ASVDRAGLEYGYT
TRBV3-1	TRBJ2-3	few	ASSGRITDTQY
TRBV5-1	TRBJ1-5	many	ASSLGTNQPQH
TRBV10-2	TRBJ2-5	few	ASSESKLAGVDETQY
TRBV5-4	TRBJ2-5	few	ASSFWTGQETQY
TRBV5-5	TRBJ2-1	.	ASSFLGLAAYNEQF
TRBV27	TRBJ2-7	few	ASSFGRTYEQY